The clone carrying this T cell receptor beta chain occurred once. CDR3 length equals 13 residues. The J segment lost 6 bases and the V segment lost 6 bases, leaving 6 bases of the junction unmatched. The germline CDR1 and CDR2 sequences are MNHNY and SVGAGI (reference sequence). The sample is drawn from a study of T cell changes during pregnancy in multiple sclerosis. TCRdb's table, derived via immunoSEQ multiplex PCR, lists solely in-frame clones and lacks some. The sample holds 55,000 to 65,000 clones, over 85% seen once. The source of this sequence is a female donor with multiple sclerosis, enrolled in a pregnancy study. The rearrangement uses TRBV6-6 and TRBJ1-1; 8 bases are shared with TRBD1. The sequencing here drew on CD4+ T cells from peripheral blood mononuclear cells, taken before pregnancy. The CDR3 DNA sequence: TGTGCCAGCAGACCGGACAGGGCCGCTGAAGCTTTCTTT. It yields the protein CASRPDRAAEAFF.